This TCR beta chain was captured by sequencing in a study of shared clonotypes between healthy human individuals. As processed by the authors: In the immunoSEQ data, sequences were junction-only and lacked quality scores, so filtering differed. The protocol was immunoSEQ multiplex PCR, while the TCRdb copy is restricted to in-frame clones and leaves out a portion. Clone size and the V and J calls come from that table; the DNA yielded D and trimming. The sample includes millions of clones, approximately 95% of them seen just once. The sample comprised naive CD4+ T cells sorted from blood. Subset defined: CD45RA+ positively selected. The TCR originated in a man younger than 30 in good health.

CDR3 loop: CASSLGGTSGEYF. CDR3 nucleotide sequence: TGTGCCAGCAGCTTAGGTGGGACTAGCGGAGAGTACTTC. This chain joins TRBV7-2 and TRBJ2-5, with 11 bases fitting TRBD2. Trimming cost V 1 base and J 12 bases; bases outside gene matches: 4. Germline assignment: CDR1 SGHTA and CDR2 FQGNSA. The CDR3 runs 13 residues.